The table lists the clone carrying this T cell receptor (beta chain) with many counts. Its antigen is as yet unknown. The data were taken from a study of T-cell reconstitution after alpha-beta-depleted transplantation in children. Overall study findings and caveats: Reported findings indicate that, about two months after transplant, alpha-beta T cells came from several hundred expanded clones, which were derived from non-depleted graft cells. TCRbeta diversity was high at day 60 in some patients (a result of surviving recipient T cells and thymic progenitors). Newly produced T cells mostly accounted for T-cell counts and diversity one year post-transplant.

The CDR3 is made up of 15 amino acids. Per the germline V gene, CDR1 is MNHNS and CDR2 is SASEGT. Unmatched junction bases numbered 9, after V lost 6 bases and J lost 5 bases. TCRbeta library construction was performed incorporating unique molecular identifiers. A single record per CDR3 protein comes from TCRdb applying MiXCR to the PCR reads. Among around 78,000 distinct CDR3 sequences listed, roughly an eighth were seen once. The input for sequencing was PBMCs, mostly from graft donor cells, taken 180 days after TCRalphabeta/CD19-depleted stem cell transplant. The chain has TRBV6-1 and TRBJ2-3; 9 positions match TRBD1. The receptor was derived from a male patient between 2 and 9 years old who had a stem cell transplant for acute lymphoblastic leukemia, so the T cells may come from the graft donor. The chain's CDR3 is CASSRDRDPRDTQYF. CDR3 in DNA: TGTGCCAGCAGCCGGGACAGGGACCCACGAGATACGCAGTATTTT.